This T cell receptor beta chain was retrieved from a study of graft-versus-host responses after intestinal transplantation. On the study more broadly: For around 3 years after anti-thymocyte globulin induction, all recipients took tacrolimus and steroids. Study-wide results and caveats: Analysis identified GvH clones in recipient marrow, with some appearing first in ileum or blood. Allograft clonal ratios (graft-versus-host to host-versus-graft) were high in patients who had graft-donor T cell macrochimerism. Early post-transplant falls in HvG clones accompanied the peak levels of circulating GvH clones.

Profiled with immunoSEQ multiplex PCR; TCRdb holds only in-frame clones, not every one. The sample has over 9,500 clones, roughly 71% seen once; the top ten hold around 20%. V was clipped by 3 bases and J by 2 bases, with 10 bases between them. Looked up from germline, CDR1 is SQVTM and CDR2 is ANQGSEA. This CDR3 comprises 13 residues. As to this clone: Antigen: not known.

Intraepithelial plus lamina propria lymphocytes were released by processing graft tissue. The source material was ileum tissue, sampled 450 to 480 days after intestinal transplantation. This chain joins TRBV29-1 and TRBJ2-5, with a weak D call TRBD1 (5 bases). This clonotype originated in a human patient who received an intestinal transplant, so some T cells may come from the graft donor. The CDR3 DNA is TGCAGCGTTGAGCTCAGGGCACAAGAGACCCAGTACTTC. This gives the protein CSVELRAQETQYF.